These T cell receptor beta chains were read from a single sample in a study of response to subunit inactivated influenza vaccine. One entry per CDR3 protein, called by TCRdb with MiXCR from the RT-PCR reads. The sample lists a few hundred thousand distinct CDR3 sequences; 14% were seen once. The source was PBMCs from blood, collected 11 to 12 days after vaccination. These receptor sequences come from a man over 45 who received an inactivated influenza vaccine. The CDR3 runs from the conserved cysteine through the conserved F or W. D genes are given only for firm matches. Rows give clone size only sometimes, using once, few, many, or a class for an expanded clone.

J | V | size | D | DNA | CDR3
TRBJ1-3 | TRBV5-1 | few | NA | TGCGCCAGCAGCTCAGGACGTGTAAACACCATATATTTT | CASSSGRVNTIYF
TRBJ2-2 | TRBV6-5 | NA | TRBD2 | TGTGCCAGCAGTTCTCGCGGACTAGCGAACACCGGGGAGCTGTTTTTT | CASSSRGLANTGELFF
TRBJ1-5 | TRBV12-3/TRBV12-4 | few | NA | TGTGCCAGCAAGATAATAGGAGGCGGCAATCAGCCCCAGCATTTT | CASKIIGGGNQPQHF
TRBJ2-6 | TRBV6-2/TRBV6-3 | NA | NA | TGTGCCAGCAGACAAGACAGCTCTGGGGCCAACGTCCTGACTTTC | CASRQDSSGANVLTF
TRBJ2-1 | TRBV6-5 | many | TRBD1 | TGTGCCAGTAGTTTGACAGGGGGTATCGGCAATGAGCAGTTCTTC | CASSLTGGIGNEQFF
TRBJ2-5 | TRBV7-2 | NA | TRBD2 | TGTGCCAGCAGCTTTCAGCCTAGCGGGAATTTCGAAGAGACCCAGTACTTC | CASSFQPSGNFEETQYF
TRBJ2-1 | TRBV27 | NA | NA | TGTGCCAGCAGCGGAATACAGGGCTCCCTCTACAATGAGCAGTTCTTC | CASSGIQGSLYNEQFF
TRBJ2-3 | TRBV12-3/TRBV12-4 | NA | NA | TGTGCCAGCAGTTTTCCGGGTCGGAACACAGATACGCAGTATTTT | CASSFPGRNTDTQYF
TRBJ2-1 | TRBV11-2 | few | TRBD1 | TGTGCCAGCAGCTGGTTAGAGGGGGCCCAGAGCGAGCAGTTCTTC | CASSWLEGAQSEQFF
TRBJ2-1 | TRBV29-1 | many | TRBD1 | TGCAGCGTTATCCCAAACAGGGGCGGAAATGAGCAGTTCTTC | CSVIPNRGGNEQFF
TRBJ2-5 | TRBV20-1 | NA | TRBD2 | TGCAGTGCTGAAGAGCGGGGGGCGGTCGAGACCCAGTACTTC | CSAEERGAVETQYF
TRBJ2-7 | TRBV20-1 | NA | TRBD2 | TGCAGTGCTTTGCCGGGACTAGCGGGACAGTCGTGGCAGTACTTC | CSALPGLAGQSWQYF
TRBJ1-1 | TRBV3-1 | NA | NA | TGTGCCAGCAGCCAAGATCTGAGAGCTGAAGCTTTCTTT | CASSQDLRAEAFF
TRBJ2-1 | TRBV20-1 | few | TRBD2 | TGCAGTGCAGCCGGGGGGGTATCTCTAAATGAGCAGTTCTTC | CSAAGGVSLNEQFF
TRBJ1-5 | TRBV12-3/TRBV12-4 | many | TRBD1 | TGTGCCAGCAGTTGGACAGGGGACAATCAGCCCCAGCATTTT | CASSWTGDNQPQHF
TRBJ2-5 | TRBV20-1 | few | NA | TGCAGTGCTAGCGGCAGGGCGGAGACCCAGTACTTC | CSASGRAETQYF
TRBJ1-5 | TRBV25-1 | few | TRBD1 | TGTGCCAGCAGTGAAACAGGGGCCAATCAGCCCCAGCATTTT | CASSETGANQPQHF
TRBJ2-7 | TRBV29-1 | few | TRBD2 | TGCAGCGTTGAAGTCATGGGGGGGGGGAGCGAGCAGTACTTC | CSVEVMGGGSEQYF
TRBJ2-7 | TRBV5-4 | few | NA | TGTGCCAGCAGCTCGGACGGTAACTCCTACGAGCAGTACTTC | CASSSDGNSYEQYF
TRBJ2-1 | TRBV10-3 | NA | TRBD2 | TGTGCCATCAGTGAGTCACTAGCGGGGCCTTACAATGAGCAGTTCTTC | CAISESLAGPYNEQFF
TRBJ2-2 | TRBV9 | few | NA | TGTGCCAGCAGCGTAGAGGTCGGGGAGCTGTTTTTT | CASSVEVGELFF
TRBJ2-2 | TRBV9 | many | TRBD1 | TGTGCCAGCAGCTTCGGGACAGGGAACACCGGGGAGCTGTTTTTT | CASSFGTGNTGELFF
TRBJ2-7 | TRBV5-1 | many | NA | TGCGCCAGCAGCTTGGTAATGGGGCCCACACCCTACGAGCAGTACTTC | CASSLVMGPTPYEQYF
TRBJ2-1 | TRBV20-1 | many | TRBD1 | TGCAGTGCTAGTAGACAGGGTAGGGGCAATGAGCAGTTCTTC | CSASRQGRGNEQFF
TRBJ2-7 | TRBV28 | few | NA | TGTGCCAGCAGGTTACCCCGGGACTACGAGCAGTACTTC | CASRLPRDYEQYF
TRBJ2-3 | TRBV5-5 | few | TRBD1 | TGTGCCAGCAGCTTGGGTTCCGGACAGGGAACAGATACGCAGTATTTT | CASSLGSGQGTDTQYF
TRBJ2-7 | TRBV28 | NA | TRBD1 | TGTGCCAGCAGTTCCCCGGGACAGGGGGATTACGAGCAGTACTTC | CASSSPGQGDYEQYF
TRBJ2-5 | TRBV2 | NA | NA | TGTGCCAGCAGCGGAGTCCACCCTACAGCTACAAAAGAGACCCAGTACTTC | CASSGVHPTATKETQYF
TRBJ2-1 | TRBV29-1 | NA | NA | TGCAGCGCCCAGGGGTTTGGGGGCTCCTACAATGAGCAGTTCTTC | CSAQGFGGSYNEQFF
TRBJ1-2 | TRBV9 | NA | TRBD1 | TGTGCCAGCAGCGTAGCGGACAGGGGGCGTTCGTACTATGGCTACACCTTC | CASSVADRGRSYYGYTF
TRBJ2-1 | TRBV27 | NA | TRBD2 | TGTGCCAGCAGTGAACTAGCGGGACTTTACAATGAGCAGTTCTTC | CASSELAGLYNEQFF
TRBJ2-2 | TRBV10-3 | NA | NA | TGTGCCATCAAGGAGCTAGGTAACACCGGGGAGCTGTTTTTT | CAIKELGNTGELFF
TRBJ2-1 | TRBV28 | few | NA | TGTGCCAGCAGCCCCCCCGGGGCAGGGGCCTACAATGAGCAGTTCTTC | CASSPPGAGAYNEQFF
TRBJ2-3 | TRBV15 | NA | NA | TGTGCCACCGCTGCCTGGGAACACACAGATACGCAGTATTTT | CATAAWEHTDTQYF
TRBJ2-7 | TRBV4-2 | NA | NA | TGTGCCAGCAGCCAAGATCTCAGCGGACCCTACGAGCAGTACTTC | CASSQDLSGPYEQYF
TRBJ2-5 | TRBV29-1 | NA | NA | TGCAGCGTTGGCAAACCGGGGCTCCAAGAGACCCAGTACTTC | CSVGKPGLQETQYF